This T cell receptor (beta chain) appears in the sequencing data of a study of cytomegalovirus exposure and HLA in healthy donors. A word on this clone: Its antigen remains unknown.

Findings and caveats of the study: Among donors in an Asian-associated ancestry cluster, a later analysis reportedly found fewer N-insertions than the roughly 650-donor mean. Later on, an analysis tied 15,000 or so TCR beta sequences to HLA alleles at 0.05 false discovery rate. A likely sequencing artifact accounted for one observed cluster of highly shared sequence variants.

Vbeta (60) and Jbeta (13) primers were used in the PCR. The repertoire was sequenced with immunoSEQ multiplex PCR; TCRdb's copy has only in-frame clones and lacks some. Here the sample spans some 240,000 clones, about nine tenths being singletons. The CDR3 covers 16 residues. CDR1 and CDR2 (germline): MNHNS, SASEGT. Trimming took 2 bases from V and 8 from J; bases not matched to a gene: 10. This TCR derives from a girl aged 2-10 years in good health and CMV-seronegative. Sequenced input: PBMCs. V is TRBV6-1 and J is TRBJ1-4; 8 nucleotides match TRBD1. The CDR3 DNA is TGTGCCAGCAGTGAAACCCCGACAGGGGCCCGCGAAAAACTGTTTTTT. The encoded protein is CASSETPTGAREKLFF.